This entry lists 27 T cell receptor beta chains sequenced from one sample in a study of blood T cell repertoires in COVID-19. Clones were read by immunoSEQ multiplex PCR, and TCRdb kept only the in-frame ones, dropping some. The sample records more than 150,000 clones, 85% to 95% being singletons. Material: peripheral blood. The source of these receptors is a man aged 50-59 years with acute or convalescent COVID-19.

This chain joins TRBV28 and TRBJ1-2; 12 nucleotides align to TRBD1. The CDR3 has 16 residues. J gave up 7 bases and V 4 bases, and 10 bases lay outside the gene matches. Germline V gene lookup returns CDR1 MDHEN and CDR2 SYDVKM. CDR3 sequence: CASSSYSGTGGSGYTF. DNA of the CDR3: TGTGCCAGCAGTTCCTACTCCGGGACAGGGGGCTCTGGCTACACCTTC.

The CDR3 coding sequence is TGTGCCAGCAGCTACGGACAGCCGAATGAAAAACTGTTTTTT. Residues: CASSYGQPNEKLFF. This chain links TRBV5-6 with TRBJ1-4; perhaps TRBD1 as D (6 bases). Trimming pared 3 bases from V and 5 bases from J, leaving 11 bases between. This CDR3 has 14 amino acids. Germline lookup yields CDR1 SGHDT and CDR2 YYEEEE. Full variable domain (missing parts from reference TRBV5-6 and TRBJ1-4): DAGVTQSPTHLIKTRGQQVTLRCSPKSGHDTVSWYQQALGQGPQFIFQYYEEEERQRGNFPDRFSGHQFPNYSSELNVNALLLGDSALYLCASSYGQPNEKLFFGSGTQLSVL.

This chain joins TRBV28 and TRBJ1-4; D call uncertain. CDR1 and CDR2 from the germline V gene are MDHEN and SYDVKM. The V end lost 6 bases, the J end lost 8 bases, and 19 bases lay between the germline ends. The CDR3 sequence is 15 residues long. CDR3 sequence: CASSLAGPRREKLFF. The CDR3, as DNA: TGTGCCAGCAGCCTCGCTGGTCCGAGGCGGGAAAAACTGTTTTTT. Filled out from reference TRBV28 and TRBJ1-4, the complete variable domain reads DVKVTQSSRYLVKRTGEKVFLECVQDMDHENMFWYRQDPGLGLRLIYFSYDVKMKEKGDIPEGYSVSREKKERFSLILESASTNQTSMYLCASSLAGPRREKLFFGSGTQLSVL.

The V and J genes are TRBV27 and TRBJ2-1, with 11 bases aligning to TRBD2. Trimming cost V 5 bases and J 5 bases; bases outside gene matches: 8. The CDR3 sequence is 16 residues long. Germline values: CDR1 MNHEY, CDR2 SMNVEV (reference sequence). The DNA of the CDR3 is TGTGCCAGCAGTCCAATAGGGACTAGCGGAAACAATGAGCAGTTCTTC. Residues: CASSPIGTSGNNEQFF.

The rearrangement links TRBV7-9 to TRBJ2-3; TRBD2 aligns across 16 bases. V lost 5 bases to trimming and J lost 2 bases; unmatched junction nucleotides: 19. CDR1 is SEHNR, CDR2 FQNEAQ, per germline (reference sequence). The CDR3 totals 22 residues. This CDR3 reads CASSIPGTSGGARALLTDTQYF. The CDR3 coding sequence is TGTGCCAGCAGCATACCCGGGACTAGCGGGGGGGCCCGGGCCCTACTCACAGATACGCAGTATTTT.

This clone appeared once. The chain employs TRBV29-1 and TRBJ2-2, with D tentatively TRBD2 (5 bases). The V gene's germline CDR1 is SQVTM and CDR2 ANQGSEA. The CDR3 contains 14 residues. V lost 8 bases, J lost 4 bases, and 17 bases lay in between. The CDR3 coding sequence is TGCAGCCCCGAGCGAGGGAGTACCACCGGGGAGCTGTTTTTT. This encodes CSPERGSTTGELFF.

The J gene is TRBJ1-2, the V gene TRBV5-4; no firm D call. The V and J ends lost 3 bases and 0 bases respectively, with 12 bases between them. Germline values: CDR1 SGHNT, CDR2 YYREEE (reference sequence). The CDR3 is 15 amino acids. CDR3 residues: CASSWEPGANYGYTF. The CDR3 DNA reads TGTGCCAGCAGCTGGGAGCCTGGGGCTAACTATGGCTACACCTTC.

This rearrangement joins TRBV6-6 to TRBJ2-7; the D gene is possibly TRBD1 (6 bases). V lost 5 bases and J 5 bases, leaving 13 bases between the germline ends. The CDR3 runs to 13 residues. Per germline, CDR1 MNHNY and CDR2 SVGAGI (reference sequence). The CDR3 loop is CASSPTGRHEQYV. The DNA of the CDR3 is TGTGCCAGCAGTCCGACAGGCAGGCACGAGCAGTACGTC.

The J gene is TRBJ2-5, the V gene TRBV6-5; tentative D call: TRBD2 (6 bases). From germline, CDR1 is MNHEY and CDR2 SVGAGI. The CDR3 runs 15 residues. Trimming stripped 4 bases from V and 5 bases from J, with 17 bases between. CDR3 loop: CASSLGGSLGETQYF. For the CDR3, the DNA is TGTGCCAGCAGTTTAGGAGGGTCCCTAGGGGAGACCCAGTACTTC.

The chain is built from TRBV15 and TRBJ2-1; a possible D gene is TRBD1 (6 bases). Trimming shortened V by 4 bases and J by 7 bases, and 8 bases separated the two germline ends. This CDR3 comprises 12 residues. Germline V lookup: CDR1 LNHNV, CDR2 YYDKDF (reference sequence). CDR3 residues: CATSTDRNEQFF. CDR3 DNA: TGTGCCACCAGCACAGACAGGAATGAGCAGTTCTTC.

J is TRBJ2-6 and V is TRBV19; no clear D. The germline V gene encodes CDR1 LNHDA and CDR2 SQIVND (reference sequence). This CDR3 is 14 amino acids long. Trimming removed 5 bases from V and 3 bases from J, with 8 bases in between. CDR3 residues: CASSPRSGANVLTF. As DNA, the CDR3 is TGTGCCAGTAGTCCCCGTAGTGGGGCCAACGTCCTGACTTTC.

V gene TRBV10-3 combines with J gene TRBJ2-3, with 8 bases that match TRBD1. The V gene end was trimmed by 11 bases and the J gene end by 0 bases; junction bases not matched to a gene: 10. This CDR3 is built from 15 residues. Germline values: CDR1 ENHRY, CDR2 SYGVKD. In DNA, the CDR3 is TGTGCCTCCCTCAGGGGGCCAGGGAGCACAGATACGCAGTATTTT. It encodes CASLRGPGSTDTQYF.

J is TRBJ2-5 and V is TRBV7-9; TRBD2 matches at 10 bases. The CDR3 runs 14 residues. The J segment lost 7 bases and the V segment lost 5 bases, leaving 7 bases of the junction unmatched. Per germline, CDR1 SEHNR and CDR2 FQNEAQ (reference sequence). The CDR3 DNA reads TGTGCCAGCAGCCGAACTAGCGGGACTGGGACCCAGTACTTC. It specifies CASSRTSGTGTQYF.

The chain carries TRBV5-5 and TRBJ2-7, with 7 nucleotides matching TRBD1. The germline CDR1 and CDR2 sequences are SGHKS and YYEKEE (reference sequence). CDR3 size: 13 residues. The V and J ends lost 2 bases and 3 bases, in that order; junction bases with no gene match: 2. The CDR3 nucleotides are TGTGCCAGCAGCTTTCACAGGGGCTACGAGCAGTACTTC. It specifies CASSFHRGYEQYF.

The chain has TRBV29-1 and TRBJ2-7; a weak D match, TRBD1 (6 bases). V lost 2 bases and J lost 1, with 6 bases in between. This CDR3 comprises 12 residues. Germline-derived CDR1 and CDR2 are SQVTM and ANQGSEA. CDR3: CSVEQGSYEQYF. The CDR3 DNA reads as TGCAGCGTTGAACAGGGGTCCTACGAGCAGTACTTC.

V is TRBV5-6 and J is TRBJ1-3; the D gene is possibly TRBD1 (6 bases). The V gene's germline CDR1 is SGHDT and CDR2 YYEEEE. This CDR3 spans 18 amino acids. The V end was cut by 3 bases, the J end by 4 bases, with 23 bases between. CDR3 DNA: TGTGCCAGCAGCTGGGGGGGCGTCGGACAGAGATACGGAAACACCATATATTTT. Protein sequence: CASSWGGVGQRYGNTIYF.

The chain uses TRBV6-5 and TRBJ1-2; TRBD1 matches at 9 bases. Unmatched junction bases numbered 13, after V lost 7 bases and J lost 7 bases. The CDR3 contains 15 residues. The germline gives CDR1 MNHEY, CDR2 SVGAGI. CDR3 protein: CASTFDRGVGGGYTF. The CDR3 DNA sequence: TGTGCCAGCACTTTTGACAGGGGGGTAGGTGGTGGCTACACCTTC.

DNA for the CDR3: TGCGCCAGCAGCTATACAGGGGGCGAAGGCGGGGAGCTGTTTTTT. As protein: CASSYTGGEGGELFF. The J gene is TRBJ2-2, the V gene TRBV5-1; 9 nucleotides line up with TRBD1. V lost 3 bases, J lost 7 bases, and 7 bases stayed unmatched. Germline lookup yields CDR1 SGHRS and CDR2 YFSETQ. This CDR3 has 15 amino acids.

The rearrangement joins TRBV25-1 to TRBJ2-2; D is ambiguous. Germline CDR1 is MGHDK and CDR2 is SYGVNS. CDR3 length: 12 residues. Trimming left V 1 base short and J 5 bases short, with 2 bases between. The CDR3 DNA is TGTGCCAGCAGTGAATCGACCGGGGAGCTGTTTTTT. Translating gives CASSESTGELFF. The whole variable domain, remainder taken from reference TRBV25-1 and TRBJ2-2, is EADIYQTPRYLVIGTGKKITLECSQTMGHDKMYWYQQDPGMELHLIHYSYGVNSTEKGDLSSESTVSRIRTEHFPLTLESARPSHTSQYLCASSESTGELFFGEGSRLTVL.

This chain uses TRBV7-3 with TRBJ2-3; TRBD1 agrees at 9 bases. From germline, CDR1 is SGHTA and CDR2 FQGTGA. This CDR3 region has 15 residues. V trimming: 2 bases; J trimming: 3 bases; junction bases outside the gene matches: 3. The CDR3 DNA reads TGTGCCAGCAGCTTATCCGGGACAGGGACAGATACGCAGTATTTT. As protein: CASSLSGTGTDTQYF.

The chain joins TRBV11-1 to TRBJ2-7; 8 positions match TRBD1. Germline V lookup: CDR1 SGHAT, CDR2 FQDESV (reference sequence). This CDR3 is built from 15 residues. J was trimmed by 5 bases and V by 2 bases; bases with no gene match: 8. CDR3 in DNA: TGTGCCAGCAGCTTAAAGAGGACAGGGAGCGACGAGCAGTACGTC. This encodes CASSLKRTGSDEQYV.

The V gene is TRBV7-3, the J gene TRBJ2-5; 7 bases are shared with TRBD1. V dropped 5 bases and J dropped 2; count of bases not matched to a gene: 8. The CDR3 is 15 residues long. CDR1 and CDR2 (germline): SGHTA, FQGTGA. The CDR3 region is CASSQGQAFQETQYF. Here the CDR3 DNA reads TGTGCCAGCAGCCAAGGACAGGCATTTCAAGAGACCCAGTACTTC.

Remarks on this clone: The sample has other DNA sequences that encode this CDR3 too. V usage is TRBV19 and J usage is TRBJ1-5; tentatively, D is TRBD1 (5 bases). V was shortened by 5 bases and J by 2 bases, with 10 bases between the two germline ends. The CDR3 spans 14 residues. Germline V gene sequence: CDR1 LNHDA, CDR2 SQIVND (reference sequence). CDR3 coding DNA: TGTGCCAGTAGTGCGGGAGGGGGCAATCAGCCCCAGCATTTT. Residues: CASSAGGGNQPQHF.

In DNA, the CDR3 is TGCGCCAGCAGCTTGGGGGGACTGGGAGCCAAAAACATTCAGTACTTC. It codes for CASSLGGLGAKNIQYF. The chain is built from TRBV5-1 and TRBJ2-4; tentative D call: TRBD2 (6 bases). The CDR3 contains 16 residues. Germline V CDR1 and CDR2: SGHRS, YFSETQ. The germline V and J ends were trimmed by 0 bases and 0 bases, with 10 bases remaining between them.

V and J are TRBV2 and TRBJ2-3; D is possibly TRBD2 (5 bases). The germline V gene has CDR1 SNHLY and CDR2 FYNNEI. The CDR3 consists of 14 residues. V was cut by 4 bases and J by 9 bases, with 17 bases left in between. CDR3 DNA sequence: TGTGCCAGCAGTGTCCGGACGCGCCCGGGGACGCAGTATTTT. Encoded protein: CASSVRTRPGTQYF.

The chain employs TRBV7-6 and TRBJ2-7; the match to TRBD2 covers 9 bases. This CDR3 is 16 amino acids long. With V trimmed by 4 bases and J by 5 bases, 12 bases remained unmatched. CDR1 and CDR2 from the germline V gene are SGHVS and FNYEAQ. The CDR3 DNA is TGTGCCAGCAGCTCCTCAACGGGCGGGAGGGCCAACGAGCAGTACTTC. It translates to CASSSSTGGRANEQYF.

This chain joins TRBV5-1 and TRBJ1-4; TRBD1 matches at 7 bases. Germline V lookup: CDR1 SGHRS, CDR2 YFSETQ. V shed 3 bases and J 10 bases; nucleotides not matched to a gene: 18. This CDR3 spans 17 amino acids. CDR3 sequence reads: CASSSRQGTEYFGKLFF. In DNA, the CDR3 is TGCGCCAGCAGCTCCAGACAGGGAACGGAGTACTTTGGAAAACTGTTTTTT.